The 17 T cell receptor beta chains listed next were all sequenced from one sample in a study of naive and memory T cell subsets. Two oligonucleotides, mixed equimolar, formed the beta constant-region primer covering TRBC1 and TRBC2. Nested alpha and beta constant-region primers with the SP2 primer drove four PCR rounds on ligated cDNA. TCRdb re-analysed the UMI-ligation and nested PCR reads in MiXCR, keeping a single row per CDR3 protein. The data contain over 30,000 distinct CDR3 sequences, roughly 20% of them seen just once; the ten biggest clones take up around 3.4%. The source material was effector memory CD4+ T cells from blood. Subset in this sample: effector memory, CD45RA- CD27-. The receptors shown here come from a human donor in good health.

The table lists this clonotype with a few counts. V is TRBV4-1 and J is TRBJ1-4; D not certain. The V end lost 6 bases, the J end lost 7 bases, and 21 bases lay between the germline ends. The CDR3 is made up of 16 amino acids. Per the germline V gene, CDR1 is MGHRA and CDR2 is YSYEKL. CDR3 amino acids: CASSSGGHGSGEKLFF. The CDR3 bases are TGCGCCAGCAGTTCAGGAGGGCACGGGTCGGGTGAAAAACTGTTTTTT.

V usage is TRBV9 and J usage is TRBJ1-2; D possibly corresponds to TRBD1 (5 bases). Germline V gene lookup returns CDR1 SGDLS and CDR2 YYNGEE. The CDR3 runs 14 residues. Trimming removed 1 base from V and 6 bases from J, with 13 bases in between. DNA of the CDR3: TGTGCCAGCAGCGTATCCCGAGCAGGGAATGGCTACACCTTC. It translates to CASSVSRAGNGYTF.

This clonotype was observed a few times. The chain recombines TRBV6-1 with TRBJ1-5, with D possibly being TRBD1 (5 bases). The CDR3 has 12 amino acids. Germline V gives CDR1 MNHNS, CDR2 SASEGT. Trimming left V 8 bases short and J 4 bases short, with 9 bases between. The CDR3 bases are TGTGCCAGCGGGGCACCGAATCAGCCCCAGCATTTT. It is translated as CASGAPNQPQHF.

This clonotype was recorded a few times. The V call is TRBV7-8, the J call TRBJ1-5, with a weak D call TRBD1 (6 bases). CDR3 length: 15 amino acids. Germline CDR1 and CDR2: SGHVS and FQNEAQ. The ends were cut back, 0 bases at V and 3 bases at J, with 9 bases in the middle. The CDR3 loop is CASSLAGGINQPQHF. Written as DNA, the CDR3 is TGTGCCAGCAGCTTAGCGGGGGGCATCAATCAGCCCCAGCATTTT.

This clonotype was observed at least ten times. The chain uses TRBV20-1 and TRBJ2-2; D perhaps matches TRBD2 (5 bases). Trimming left V 0 bases short and J 6 bases short, with 17 bases between. The CDR3 is 16 amino acids. The germline V gene encodes CDR1 DFQATT and CDR2 SNEGSKA (reference sequence). The chain's CDR3 is CSARDAGRGNAGELFF. CDR3 sequence (DNA): TGCAGTGCTAGAGACGCGGGCCGAGGGAATGCCGGGGAGCTGTTTTTT.

This clonotype was detected only a few times. The chain recombines TRBV7-2 with TRBJ1-1; D gene unclear. The CDR3 is 14 residues long. V shed 4 bases and J shed 4 bases, with 13 bases lying between them. Germline CDR1 and CDR2: SGHTA and FQGNSA. The CDR3 DNA follows: TGTGCCAGCAGCTCCACGGCGGGCAGCACTGAAGCTTTCTTT. The encoded protein is CASSSTAGSTEAFF.

This clonotype was seen many times. This chain uses TRBV3-1 with TRBJ1-1, with a tentative D call TRBD1 (5 bases). V was pared by 4 bases and J by 5 bases, with 11 bases between. The CDR3 loop spans 13 amino acids. Germline loops: CDR1 LGHDT, CDR2 YNNKEL (reference sequence). The CDR3 DNA sequence: TGTGCCAGCAGCCTTGGCAGGGCAACTGAAGCTTTCTTT. As protein: CASSLGRATEAFF.

This clonotype is deemed medium-sized. V and J are TRBV20-1 and TRBJ1-1; D gene ambiguous. Germline-derived CDR1 and CDR2 are DFQATT and SNEGSKA (reference sequence). The CDR3 has 9 residues. The CDR3 nucleotides are TGCAGAAGCGGCACTGAAGCTTTCTTT. Translation gives CRSGTEAFF.

Within the sample, this clonotype is medium-sized. The CDR3 sequence is CASSSPSGKETQYF. The CDR3 nucleotides read TGTGCCAGCAGCTCACCTAGCGGAAAAGAGACCCAGTACTTC. The chain has TRBV7-2 and TRBJ2-5; 7 nucleotides agree with TRBD2. V was pared by 4 bases and J by 3 bases, with 5 bases of the junction left unmatched. The CDR3 is made up of 14 amino acids. The germline V gene encodes CDR1 SGHTA and CDR2 FQGNSA.

V gene TRBV6-5 combines with J gene TRBJ2-7; a possible D gene is TRBD1 (5 bases). The CDR3 has 13 amino acids. Germline V gene lookup returns CDR1 MNHEY and CDR2 SVGAGI. V was clipped by 5 bases and J by 3 bases, with 11 bases between them. The CDR3 DNA sequence: TGTGCCAGCAGTCGGACAAGCAACTACGAGCAGTACTTC. Encoded protein: CASSRTSNYEQYF.

The rearrangement links TRBV2 to TRBJ2-7; D might be TRBD1 (6 bases). This CDR3 has 15 amino acids. Germline CDR1 and CDR2: SNHLY and FYNNEI. Trimming left V 3 bases short and J 0 bases short, with 12 bases between. The CDR3 spells CASSDIGTSSYEQYF. In DNA form, the CDR3 reads TGTGCCAGCAGTGATATCGGGACAAGCTCCTACGAGCAGTACTTC.

This clonotype appeared a few times. The genes are TRBV20-1 and TRBJ2-7; 11 nucleotides align to TRBD2. This CDR3 spans 17 amino acids. Germline V lookup: CDR1 DFQATT, CDR2 SNEGSKA (reference sequence). V dropped 7 bases and J dropped 0; count of bases not matched to a gene: 14. The CDR3 nucleotides read TGCAGTGTTCGCTCGGGACTAGCGGACTATAACTCCTACGAGCAGTACTTC. Amino acids: CSVRSGLADYNSYEQYF.

The chain has TRBV29-1 and TRBJ2-1, with D unresolved. V lost 8 bases, J lost 5 bases, and 7 bases lay in between. The CDR3 sequence is 10 residues long. The germline V gene has CDR1 SQVTM and CDR2 ANQGSEA. CDR3: CSSFDNEQFF. The CDR3 DNA sequence: TGCAGCTCCTTTGACAATGAGCAGTTCTTC.

Only a few counts were recorded for this clonotype. The CDR3 DNA reads TGCAGTGCTAGAGATTTGCGGCAGGCCGAAGAGACCCAGTACTTC. Amino acids: CSARDLRQAEETQYF. The rearrangement joins TRBV20-1 to TRBJ2-5; D is unresolved. The CDR3 has 15 amino acids. From germline, CDR1 is DFQATT and CDR2 SNEGSKA (reference sequence). Trimming removed 0 bases at V and 3 bases at J, with 14 bases between.

The table lists this clonotype with a few counts. The chain carries TRBV5-4 and TRBJ2-4, with D possibly matching TRBD2 (5 bases). This CDR3 has 17 residues. V gave up 0 bases and J gave up 8 bases, with 21 bases separating them. The V gene's germline CDR1 is SGHNT and CDR2 YYREEE (reference sequence). The CDR3: CASSLGFGGGGQDIQYF. The CDR3 nucleotides read TGTGCCAGCAGCTTGGGGTTCGGCGGCGGAGGTCAGGACATTCAGTACTTC.

V gene TRBV7-2 combines with J gene TRBJ2-1, with D uncertain. The CDR3 sequence is 16 residues long. Germline V gene lookup returns CDR1 SGHTA and CDR2 FQGNSA. The ends were cut back, 0 bases at V and 4 bases at J, with 13 bases in the middle. CDR3 nucleotide sequence: TGTGCCAGCAGCTTAGCCCCTGGGCGGATATACAATGAGCAGTTCTTC. Amino acid sequence: CASSLAPGRIYNEQFF.

This clonotype has a handful of counts. V and J are TRBV9 and TRBJ1-1, with 7 nucleotides matching TRBD1. The CDR3 is 15 amino acids. J was trimmed by 0 bases and V by 6 bases; bases with no gene match: 8. The germline gives CDR1 SGDLS, CDR2 YYNGEE. The CDR3 region is CASTQIGQVNTEAFF. The CDR3 coding sequence is TGTGCCAGCACCCAAATAGGACAGGTGAACACTGAAGCTTTCTTT.